The T cell receptor beta chain under discussion was sequenced for a study of cytomegalovirus exposure and HLA in healthy donors. Trimming cost V 2 bases and J 3 bases, with 3 bases left between them. Germline loops: CDR1 SEHNR, CDR2 FQNEAQ (reference sequence). This CDR3 has 12 amino acids. The PCR made use of 60 Vbeta and 13 Jbeta primers. Profiled with immunoSEQ multiplex PCR; TCRdb holds only in-frame clones, not every one. Here the sample spans 160,000 or so clones, roughly 80% being singletons. The sample taken for sequencing was PBMCs. The rearrangement uses TRBV7-9 and TRBJ2-3; D is ambiguous. The clonotype originates from a woman aged 40-49 years in good health and CMV-seronegative. This CDR3 reads CASSLITDTQYF. CDR3 nucleotides: TGTGCCAGCAGCTTAATAACAGATACGCAGTATTTT.